This TCR beta chain was sequenced in a study of CD8 T cells in ankylosing spondylitis. This clonotype was detected a few times. Its target is unknown. The germline V gene has CDR1 LGHNA and CDR2 YSLEER. J was trimmed by 0 bases and V by 0 bases; bases with no gene match: 12. This CDR3 is built from 19 residues. The study, taken as a whole, reports: Past research had described some motif variants in reactive arthritis synovial fluid and blood. A TCR beta motif made of under 10 highly homologous variants seemed typical of ankylosing spondylitis blood.

Via MiXCR, TCRdb re-called the 5' RACE reads, giving one row per CDR3 protein. Of 750,000 to 850,000 distinct CDR3 sequences listed, about 10% are singletons. The receptor's source is a male donor with ankylosing spondylitis. Sequencing used blood, either unsorted or a sorted T cell fraction (not recorded which). The chain uses TRBV4-3 and TRBJ2-3, with 7 bases identical to TRBD2. CDR3 sequence: CASSQDPGGDRFSTDTQYF. The CDR3 bases are TGCGCCAGCAGCCAAGATCCGGGGGGAGACAGATTTAGCACAGATACGCAGTATTTT.